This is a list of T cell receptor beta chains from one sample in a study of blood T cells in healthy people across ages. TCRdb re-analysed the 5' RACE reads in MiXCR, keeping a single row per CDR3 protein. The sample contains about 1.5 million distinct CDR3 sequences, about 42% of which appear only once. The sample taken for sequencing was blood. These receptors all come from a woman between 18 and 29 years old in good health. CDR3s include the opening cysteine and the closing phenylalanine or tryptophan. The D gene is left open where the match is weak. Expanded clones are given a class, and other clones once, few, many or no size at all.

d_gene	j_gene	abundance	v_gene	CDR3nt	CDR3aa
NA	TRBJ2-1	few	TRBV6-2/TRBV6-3	TGTGCCAGCAGTTATTGGGGTAGAAACAATGAGCAGTTCTTC	CASSYWGRNNEQFF
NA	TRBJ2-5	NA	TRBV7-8	TGTGCCAGCAGCTTACATCAAGAGACCCAGTACTTC	CASSLHQETQYF
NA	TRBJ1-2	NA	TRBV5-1	TGCGCCAGCAGCTTGGAGCTCAGAAGGGGCTACACCTTC	CASSLELRRGYTF
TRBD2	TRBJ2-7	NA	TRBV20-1	TGCAGTGCTACCGGGACTAGCTCCTACAATAAGCAGTACTTC	CSATGTSSYNKQYF
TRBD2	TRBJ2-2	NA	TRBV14	TGTGCCAGCAGCCAAGACCCAGCGGGGCCCGGGGAGCTGTTTTTT	CASSQDPAGPGELFF
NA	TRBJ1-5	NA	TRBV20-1	TGCAGTGCTAGAGACACCAGGGGAGGACAGCCCCAGCATTTT	CSARDTRGGQPQHF
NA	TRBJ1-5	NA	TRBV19	TGTGCCAGTCGCCTACGTCTGGGGACGATTCAGCCCCAGCATTTT	CASRLRLGTIQPQHF
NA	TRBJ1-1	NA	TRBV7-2	TGTGCCAGCAGACCTCGGGAGGCAACTGAAGCTTTCTTT	CASRPREATEAFF
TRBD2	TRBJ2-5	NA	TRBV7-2	TGTGCCAGCAGCTCTCCTAGCGGGGGGCCAGAGACCCAGTACTTC	CASSSPSGGPETQYF
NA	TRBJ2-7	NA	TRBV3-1	TGTGCCAGCAGCCAAGATCCCAGACTACCTATATACGAGCAGTACTTC	CASSQDPRLPIYEQYF
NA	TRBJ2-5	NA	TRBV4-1	TGCGCCAGCAGCCCCCCAAAGGTTGCGGGGTTAGAGACCCAGTACTTC	CASSPPKVAGLETQYF
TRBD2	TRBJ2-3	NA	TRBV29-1	TGCAGCGCCGCTAGCGGGGGGAGTACAGATACGCAGTATTTT	CSAASGGSTDTQYF
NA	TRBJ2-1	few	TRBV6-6	TGTGCCAGCAGATCAAATAGCGACTCCTACAATGAGCAGTTCTTC	CASRSNSDSYNEQFF
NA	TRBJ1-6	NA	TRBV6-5	TGTGCCAGCAGTTATAACCAGGGTATTGGTAATTCACCCCTCCACTTT	CASSYNQGIGNSPLHF
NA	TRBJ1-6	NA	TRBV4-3	TGCGCCAGCAGCCAAGAGGCGGGGGGCCCCTATAATTCACCCCTCCACTTT	CASSQEAGGPYNSPLHF
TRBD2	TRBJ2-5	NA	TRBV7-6	TGTGCCAGCAGCGTACTAAGCTGGACTAGCGGCCTCTCCTACAATGAGCAGTACTTC	CASSVLSWTSGLSYNEQYF
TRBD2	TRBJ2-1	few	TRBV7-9	TGTGCCAGCAGCTTAGTTTCGCGCGGGAGTCGGAATGAGCAGTTCTTC	CASSLVSRGSRNEQFF
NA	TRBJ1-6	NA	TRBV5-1	TGCGCCAGCAGCTTGGGATGGGCTCGGAATTCACCCCTCCACTTT	CASSLGWARNSPLHF
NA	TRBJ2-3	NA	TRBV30	TGTGCCTGGGCCCCTAGCACAGATACGCAGTATTTT	CAWAPSTDTQYF
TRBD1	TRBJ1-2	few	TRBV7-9	TGTGCCAGCAGCCCTTTAGGACAGGACAGGGGCTATGGCTACACCTTC	CASSPLGQDRGYGYTF
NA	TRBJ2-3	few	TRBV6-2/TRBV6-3	TGTGCCAGCAGTACCTCCTTGAGACAACTCAATACGCAGTATTTT	CASSTSLRQLNTQYF
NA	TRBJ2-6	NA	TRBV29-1	TGCAGCGTTGAGCGGGTGCACAGGGACTCTGGGGCCAACGTCCTGACTTTC	CSVERVHRDSGANVLTF
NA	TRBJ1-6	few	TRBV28	TGTGCCAGCAGTAACCCGACCAATTCACCCCTCCACTTT	CASSNPTNSPLHF
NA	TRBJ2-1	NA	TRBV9	TGTGCCAGCAGCGTTATAGACCGATCATACAATGAGCAGTTCTTC	CASSVIDRSYNEQFF
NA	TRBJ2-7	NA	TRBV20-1	TGCAGTGCTAGAGATCATCTTGCGTTCGAGCAGTACTTC	CSARDHLAFEQYF
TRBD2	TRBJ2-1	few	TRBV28	TGTGCCAGCGGAGCTTGGGGGGAGGGAAACAATGAGCAGTTCTTC	CASGAWGEGNNEQFF
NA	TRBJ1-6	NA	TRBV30	TGTGCCTGGAGCTCCGGGACACTTTATAATTCACCCCTCCACTTT	CAWSSGTLYNSPLHF
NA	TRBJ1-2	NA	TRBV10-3	TGTGCCATCAGTGGACCAGCGGACCCCTATGGCTACACCTTC	CAISGPADPYGYTF
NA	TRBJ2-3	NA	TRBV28	TGTGCCAGCACCCCTGGGACGTCACTTTCCACAGATACGCAGTATTTT	CASTPGTSLSTDTQYF
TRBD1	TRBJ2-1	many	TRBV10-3	TGTGCCATCAGATTCTCGGGACAGGGGAACAATGAGCAGTTCTTC	CAIRFSGQGNNEQFF
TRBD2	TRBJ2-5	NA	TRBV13	TGTGCCAGCAGCTATGGGACTAGCAGAACCGGGGAGACCCAGTACTTC	CASSYGTSRTGETQYF
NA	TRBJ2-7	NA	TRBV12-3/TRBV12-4	TGTGCCAGCAGTTTGCCTCTGGACAGAAGCTCCTACAATGAGCAGTACTTC	CASSLPLDRSSYNEQYF
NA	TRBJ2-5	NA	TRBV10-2	TGCGCCAGCAGCTCAGGACCCCAAGAGTACTTC	CASSSGPQEYF
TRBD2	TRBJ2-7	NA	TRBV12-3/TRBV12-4	TGTGCCAGCAGTTTATTGAATCGGGGGGGAAGCTCCTACGAGCAGTACTTC	CASSLLNRGGSSYEQYF
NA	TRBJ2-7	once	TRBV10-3	TGTGCCATCAGTGATCCGTGGGGATACAATGAGCAGTACTTC	CAISDPWGYNEQYF
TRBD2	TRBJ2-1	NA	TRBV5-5	TGTGCCAGCAGCTTGTGGGGGGGGGGCAATGAGCAGTTCTTC	CASSLWGGGNEQFF
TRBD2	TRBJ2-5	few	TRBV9	TGTGCCAGCAGCGCACAAGGACTAGGGTTGCAGTACTTC	CASSAQGLGLQYF
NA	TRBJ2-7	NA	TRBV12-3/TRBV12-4	TGTGCCAGCAGTTTCGGGGGAGCTAGCGAGCAGTACTTC	CASSFGGASEQYF
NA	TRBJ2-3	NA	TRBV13	TGTGCCAGCAGCTTAGAGCGGGTACCAGATACGCAGTATTTT	CASSLERVPDTQYF
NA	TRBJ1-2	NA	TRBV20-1	TGCATGGCGGTGGGGAGTACTGGCTACACCTTC	CMAVGSTGYTF
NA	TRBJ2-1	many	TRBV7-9	TGTGCCAGCAGCCCATGGGACAACTACAATGAGCAGTTCTTC	CASSPWDNYNEQFF
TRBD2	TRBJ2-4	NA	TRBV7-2	TGTGCCAGCAGCCCTGGACTAGCGGGCCTCCCTAACTTCAATGAGCAGTACTTC	CASSPGLAGLPNFNEQYF
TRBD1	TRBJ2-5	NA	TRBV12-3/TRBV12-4	TGTGCCAGCAGTTTAATTAGCGCCAGGGGGGAGACCCAGTACTTC	CASSLISARGETQYF
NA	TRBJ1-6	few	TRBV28	TGTGCCAGCAGTTTACGGTCAGGGAGCTCCTATAATTCACCCCTCCACTTT	CASSLRSGSSYNSPLHF
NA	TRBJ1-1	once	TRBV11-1	TGTGCCAGCAGCTTTTCGCTTCATGGCGCTGAAGCTTTCTTT	CASSFSLHGAEAFF
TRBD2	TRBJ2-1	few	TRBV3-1	TGTGCCAGCAGCCGGCAGGTAGCGGGGGGGCGTAATGAGCAGTTCTTC	CASSRQVAGGRNEQFF